This TCR beta chain originates from a study of T cells after yellow fever vaccination. Study-wide results and caveats: FACS-sorted repertoires could harbor abundant contaminating bulk-population clonotypes.

V dropped 2 bases and J dropped 6; count of bases not matched to a gene: 4. The CDR3 is 15 amino acids. Germline-derived CDR1 and CDR2 are SGHTA and FQGNSA. This clonotype was counted a few times. What it binds is unknown. TCRdb used MiXCR to reprocess the 5' RACE reads, holding one entry per CDR3 protein. The sample has hundreds of thousands of distinct CDR3 sequences; 9% to 15% are singletons. The chain is built from TRBV7-2 and TRBJ2-7; 13 bases agree with TRBD2. Sequenced material: PBMCs, taken on the day of the yellow fever booster vaccination. This clonotype was obtained from a man aged 25-45 years who received the YFV17D yellow fever vaccine. The CDR3 sequence is CASSLTTSGRLEQYF. As DNA, the CDR3 is TGTGCCAGCAGCTTAACGACTAGCGGGAGGCTCGAGCAGTACTTC.